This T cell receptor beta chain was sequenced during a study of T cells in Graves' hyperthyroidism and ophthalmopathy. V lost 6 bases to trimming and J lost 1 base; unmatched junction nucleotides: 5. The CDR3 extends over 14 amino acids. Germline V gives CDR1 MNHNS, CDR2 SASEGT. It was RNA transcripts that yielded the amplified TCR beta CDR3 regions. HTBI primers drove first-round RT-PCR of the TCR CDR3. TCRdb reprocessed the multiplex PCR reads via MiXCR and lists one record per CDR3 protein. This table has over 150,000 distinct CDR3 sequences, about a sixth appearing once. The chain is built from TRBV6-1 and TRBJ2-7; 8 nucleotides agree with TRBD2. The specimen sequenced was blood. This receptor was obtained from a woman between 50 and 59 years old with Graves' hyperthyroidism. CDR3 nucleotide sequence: TGTGCCAGCAGCCGGACTAGCTTATCCTACGAGCAGTACTTC. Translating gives CASSRTSLSYEQYF.